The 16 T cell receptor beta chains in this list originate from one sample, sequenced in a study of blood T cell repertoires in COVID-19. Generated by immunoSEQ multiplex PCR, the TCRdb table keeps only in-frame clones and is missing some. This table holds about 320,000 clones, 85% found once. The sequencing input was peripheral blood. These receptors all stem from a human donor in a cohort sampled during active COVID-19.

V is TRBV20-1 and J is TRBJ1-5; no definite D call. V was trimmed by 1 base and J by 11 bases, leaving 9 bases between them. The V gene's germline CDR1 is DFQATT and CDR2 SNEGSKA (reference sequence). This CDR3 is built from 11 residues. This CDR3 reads CSARVGGSQHF. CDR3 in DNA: TGCAGTGCTAGAGTTGGAGGGTCCCAGCATTTT.

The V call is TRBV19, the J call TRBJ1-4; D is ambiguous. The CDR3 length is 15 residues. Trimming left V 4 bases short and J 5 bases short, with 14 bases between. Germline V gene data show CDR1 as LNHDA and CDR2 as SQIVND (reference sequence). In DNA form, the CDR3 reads TGTGCCAGTAGTAGGGCCGCCCGGCCGAATGAAAAACTGTTTTTT. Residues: CASSRAARPNEKLFF. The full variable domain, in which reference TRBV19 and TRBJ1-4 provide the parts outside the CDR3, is DGGITQSPKYLFRKEGQNVTLSCEQNLNHDAMYWYRQDPGQGLRLIYYSQIVNDFQKGDIAEGYSVSREKKESFPLTVTSAQKNPTAFYLCASSRAARPNEKLFFGSGTQLSVL.

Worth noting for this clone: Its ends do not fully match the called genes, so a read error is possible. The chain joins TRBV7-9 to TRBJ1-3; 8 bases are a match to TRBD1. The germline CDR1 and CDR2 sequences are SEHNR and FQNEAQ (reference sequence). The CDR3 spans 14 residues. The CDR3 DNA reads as TGTGCCAGCAGATTAGACAGGGGTGAAAACACCATATATTTT. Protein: CASRLDRGENTIYF.

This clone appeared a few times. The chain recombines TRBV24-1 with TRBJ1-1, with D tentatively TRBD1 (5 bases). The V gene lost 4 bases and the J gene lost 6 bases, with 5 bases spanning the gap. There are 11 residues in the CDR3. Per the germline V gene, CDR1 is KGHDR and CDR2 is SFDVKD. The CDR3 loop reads CATSEGPEAFF. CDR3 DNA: TGTGCCACCAGTGAGGGGCCTGAAGCTTTCTTT.

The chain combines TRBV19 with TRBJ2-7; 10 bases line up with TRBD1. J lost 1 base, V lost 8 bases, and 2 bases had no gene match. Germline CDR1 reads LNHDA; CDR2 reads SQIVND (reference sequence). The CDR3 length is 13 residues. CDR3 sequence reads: CASRDRGSYEQYF. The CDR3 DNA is TGTGCCAGTCGGGACAGGGGATCCTACGAGCAGTACTTC.

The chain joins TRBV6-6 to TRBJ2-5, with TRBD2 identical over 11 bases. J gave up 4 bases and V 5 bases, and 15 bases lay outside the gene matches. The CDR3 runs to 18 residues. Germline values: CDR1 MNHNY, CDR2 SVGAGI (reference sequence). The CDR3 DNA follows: TGTGCCAGCAGTCCCCCGGAGACTAGCGGGGCTTACGCAGAGACCCAGTACTTC. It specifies CASSPPETSGAYAETQYF.

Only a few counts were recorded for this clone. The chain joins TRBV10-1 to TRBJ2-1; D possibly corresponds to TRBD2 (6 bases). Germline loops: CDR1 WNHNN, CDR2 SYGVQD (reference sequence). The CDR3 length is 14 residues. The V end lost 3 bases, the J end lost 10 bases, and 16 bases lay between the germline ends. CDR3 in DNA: TGCGCCAGCAGTGAAAGTCGGACTACCTACGAGCAGTTCTTC. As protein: CASSESRTTYEQFF.

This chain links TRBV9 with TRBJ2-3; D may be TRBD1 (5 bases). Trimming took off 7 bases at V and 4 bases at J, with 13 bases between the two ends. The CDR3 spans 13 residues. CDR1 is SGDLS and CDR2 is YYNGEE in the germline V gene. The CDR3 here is CASGATLADTQYF. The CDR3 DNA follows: TGTGCCAGCGGGGCCACTTTGGCAGATACGCAGTATTTT.

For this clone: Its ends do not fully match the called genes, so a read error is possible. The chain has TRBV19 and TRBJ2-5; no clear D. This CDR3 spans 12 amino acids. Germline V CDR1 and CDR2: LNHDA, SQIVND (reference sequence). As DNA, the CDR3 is TGTGCCGGTAGTGAGAATCGAGAGACCCAGTACTTC. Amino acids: CAGSENRETQYF.

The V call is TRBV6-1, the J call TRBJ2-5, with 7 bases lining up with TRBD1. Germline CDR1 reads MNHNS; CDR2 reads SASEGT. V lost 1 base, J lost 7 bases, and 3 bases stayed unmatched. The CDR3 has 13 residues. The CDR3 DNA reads TGTGCCAGCAGTGAAGAGGGGGCGGGGACCCAGTACTTC. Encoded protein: CASSEEGAGTQYF.

CDR3 coding DNA: TGCAGCGGGGGGGACACAGAGCCCCAGCATTTT. Amino acid sequence: CSGGDTEPQHF. This chain links TRBV29-1 with TRBJ1-5, with a possible D match to TRBD1 (6 bases). Between the trimmed V and J ends, which lost 7 bases and 8 bases, there was a span of 12 bases. The CDR3 totals 11 residues. Germline V gives CDR1 SQVTM, CDR2 ANQGSEA.

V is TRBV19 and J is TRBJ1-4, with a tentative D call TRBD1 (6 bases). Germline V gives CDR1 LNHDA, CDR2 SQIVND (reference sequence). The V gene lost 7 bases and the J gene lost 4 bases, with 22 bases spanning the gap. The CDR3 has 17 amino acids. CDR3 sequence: CASTYTGSRGGNEKLFF. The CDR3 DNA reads TGTGCCAGTACCTACACCGGGTCCAGAGGGGGTAATGAAAAACTGTTTTTT.

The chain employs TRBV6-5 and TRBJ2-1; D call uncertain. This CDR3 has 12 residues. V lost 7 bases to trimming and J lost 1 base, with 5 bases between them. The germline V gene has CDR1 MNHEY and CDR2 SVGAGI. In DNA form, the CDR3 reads TGTGCCAGCACCCTATCCTACAATGAGCAGTTCTTC. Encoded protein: CASTLSYNEQFF.

The CDR3 here is CASSYRARELFF. The CDR3 nucleotides are TGTGCCAGCAGTTACAGAGCCCGGGAGCTGTTTTTT. The chain joins TRBV12-3 or TRBV12-4 to TRBJ2-2; D ambiguous. This CDR3 spans 12 amino acids. The V end lost 4 bases, the J end lost 9 bases, and 9 bases lay between the germline ends.

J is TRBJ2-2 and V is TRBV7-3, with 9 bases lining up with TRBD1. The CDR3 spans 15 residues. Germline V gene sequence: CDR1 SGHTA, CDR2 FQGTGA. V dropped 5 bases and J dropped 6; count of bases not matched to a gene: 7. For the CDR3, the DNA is TGTGCCAGCAGCGCCGGGACAGGGTGGCCCGGGGAGCTGTTTTTT. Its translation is CASSAGTGWPGELFF.

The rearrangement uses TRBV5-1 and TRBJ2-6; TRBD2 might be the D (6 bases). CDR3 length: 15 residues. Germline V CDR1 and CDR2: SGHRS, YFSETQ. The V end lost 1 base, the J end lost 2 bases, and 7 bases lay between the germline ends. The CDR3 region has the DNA TGCGCCAGCAGCTTGAGGGAGGCTGGGGCCAACGTCCTGACTTTC. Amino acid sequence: CASSLREAGANVLTF. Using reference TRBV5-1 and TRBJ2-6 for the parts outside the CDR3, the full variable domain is KAGVTQTPRYLIKTRGQQVTLSCSPISGHRSVSWYQQTPGQGLQFLFEYFSETQRNKGNFPGRFSGRQFSNSRSEMNVSTLELGDSALYLCASSLREAGANVLTFGAGSRLTVL.